This TCR beta chain was profiled in a study of identical twins. This clonotype was counted at least ten times. CDR3 length: 17 amino acids. With 0 bases clipped from V and 8 bases from J, the junction kept 8 bases outside the gene matches. Germline V gene sequence: CDR1 MGHRA, CDR2 YSYEKL. TCRdb re-called the 5' RACE reads through MiXCR, storing one row per CDR3 protein. Found here are around 280,000 distinct CDR3 sequences, about 8% of them singletons; the top ten hold approximately 2%. The sample was also linked to a second study, of yellow fever vaccine responses in identical twins.

The sequence came from a woman under 30 in good health. The chain carries TRBV4-1 and TRBJ2-1; 12 nucleotides agree with TRBD2. Specimen: memory (CD45RO+) T cells sorted from blood. The CDR3 nucleotides are TGCGCCAGCAGCCAAGATTGGACTAGCGGGATCGAAGATGAGCAGTTCTTC. Translated: CASSQDWTSGIEDEQFF.